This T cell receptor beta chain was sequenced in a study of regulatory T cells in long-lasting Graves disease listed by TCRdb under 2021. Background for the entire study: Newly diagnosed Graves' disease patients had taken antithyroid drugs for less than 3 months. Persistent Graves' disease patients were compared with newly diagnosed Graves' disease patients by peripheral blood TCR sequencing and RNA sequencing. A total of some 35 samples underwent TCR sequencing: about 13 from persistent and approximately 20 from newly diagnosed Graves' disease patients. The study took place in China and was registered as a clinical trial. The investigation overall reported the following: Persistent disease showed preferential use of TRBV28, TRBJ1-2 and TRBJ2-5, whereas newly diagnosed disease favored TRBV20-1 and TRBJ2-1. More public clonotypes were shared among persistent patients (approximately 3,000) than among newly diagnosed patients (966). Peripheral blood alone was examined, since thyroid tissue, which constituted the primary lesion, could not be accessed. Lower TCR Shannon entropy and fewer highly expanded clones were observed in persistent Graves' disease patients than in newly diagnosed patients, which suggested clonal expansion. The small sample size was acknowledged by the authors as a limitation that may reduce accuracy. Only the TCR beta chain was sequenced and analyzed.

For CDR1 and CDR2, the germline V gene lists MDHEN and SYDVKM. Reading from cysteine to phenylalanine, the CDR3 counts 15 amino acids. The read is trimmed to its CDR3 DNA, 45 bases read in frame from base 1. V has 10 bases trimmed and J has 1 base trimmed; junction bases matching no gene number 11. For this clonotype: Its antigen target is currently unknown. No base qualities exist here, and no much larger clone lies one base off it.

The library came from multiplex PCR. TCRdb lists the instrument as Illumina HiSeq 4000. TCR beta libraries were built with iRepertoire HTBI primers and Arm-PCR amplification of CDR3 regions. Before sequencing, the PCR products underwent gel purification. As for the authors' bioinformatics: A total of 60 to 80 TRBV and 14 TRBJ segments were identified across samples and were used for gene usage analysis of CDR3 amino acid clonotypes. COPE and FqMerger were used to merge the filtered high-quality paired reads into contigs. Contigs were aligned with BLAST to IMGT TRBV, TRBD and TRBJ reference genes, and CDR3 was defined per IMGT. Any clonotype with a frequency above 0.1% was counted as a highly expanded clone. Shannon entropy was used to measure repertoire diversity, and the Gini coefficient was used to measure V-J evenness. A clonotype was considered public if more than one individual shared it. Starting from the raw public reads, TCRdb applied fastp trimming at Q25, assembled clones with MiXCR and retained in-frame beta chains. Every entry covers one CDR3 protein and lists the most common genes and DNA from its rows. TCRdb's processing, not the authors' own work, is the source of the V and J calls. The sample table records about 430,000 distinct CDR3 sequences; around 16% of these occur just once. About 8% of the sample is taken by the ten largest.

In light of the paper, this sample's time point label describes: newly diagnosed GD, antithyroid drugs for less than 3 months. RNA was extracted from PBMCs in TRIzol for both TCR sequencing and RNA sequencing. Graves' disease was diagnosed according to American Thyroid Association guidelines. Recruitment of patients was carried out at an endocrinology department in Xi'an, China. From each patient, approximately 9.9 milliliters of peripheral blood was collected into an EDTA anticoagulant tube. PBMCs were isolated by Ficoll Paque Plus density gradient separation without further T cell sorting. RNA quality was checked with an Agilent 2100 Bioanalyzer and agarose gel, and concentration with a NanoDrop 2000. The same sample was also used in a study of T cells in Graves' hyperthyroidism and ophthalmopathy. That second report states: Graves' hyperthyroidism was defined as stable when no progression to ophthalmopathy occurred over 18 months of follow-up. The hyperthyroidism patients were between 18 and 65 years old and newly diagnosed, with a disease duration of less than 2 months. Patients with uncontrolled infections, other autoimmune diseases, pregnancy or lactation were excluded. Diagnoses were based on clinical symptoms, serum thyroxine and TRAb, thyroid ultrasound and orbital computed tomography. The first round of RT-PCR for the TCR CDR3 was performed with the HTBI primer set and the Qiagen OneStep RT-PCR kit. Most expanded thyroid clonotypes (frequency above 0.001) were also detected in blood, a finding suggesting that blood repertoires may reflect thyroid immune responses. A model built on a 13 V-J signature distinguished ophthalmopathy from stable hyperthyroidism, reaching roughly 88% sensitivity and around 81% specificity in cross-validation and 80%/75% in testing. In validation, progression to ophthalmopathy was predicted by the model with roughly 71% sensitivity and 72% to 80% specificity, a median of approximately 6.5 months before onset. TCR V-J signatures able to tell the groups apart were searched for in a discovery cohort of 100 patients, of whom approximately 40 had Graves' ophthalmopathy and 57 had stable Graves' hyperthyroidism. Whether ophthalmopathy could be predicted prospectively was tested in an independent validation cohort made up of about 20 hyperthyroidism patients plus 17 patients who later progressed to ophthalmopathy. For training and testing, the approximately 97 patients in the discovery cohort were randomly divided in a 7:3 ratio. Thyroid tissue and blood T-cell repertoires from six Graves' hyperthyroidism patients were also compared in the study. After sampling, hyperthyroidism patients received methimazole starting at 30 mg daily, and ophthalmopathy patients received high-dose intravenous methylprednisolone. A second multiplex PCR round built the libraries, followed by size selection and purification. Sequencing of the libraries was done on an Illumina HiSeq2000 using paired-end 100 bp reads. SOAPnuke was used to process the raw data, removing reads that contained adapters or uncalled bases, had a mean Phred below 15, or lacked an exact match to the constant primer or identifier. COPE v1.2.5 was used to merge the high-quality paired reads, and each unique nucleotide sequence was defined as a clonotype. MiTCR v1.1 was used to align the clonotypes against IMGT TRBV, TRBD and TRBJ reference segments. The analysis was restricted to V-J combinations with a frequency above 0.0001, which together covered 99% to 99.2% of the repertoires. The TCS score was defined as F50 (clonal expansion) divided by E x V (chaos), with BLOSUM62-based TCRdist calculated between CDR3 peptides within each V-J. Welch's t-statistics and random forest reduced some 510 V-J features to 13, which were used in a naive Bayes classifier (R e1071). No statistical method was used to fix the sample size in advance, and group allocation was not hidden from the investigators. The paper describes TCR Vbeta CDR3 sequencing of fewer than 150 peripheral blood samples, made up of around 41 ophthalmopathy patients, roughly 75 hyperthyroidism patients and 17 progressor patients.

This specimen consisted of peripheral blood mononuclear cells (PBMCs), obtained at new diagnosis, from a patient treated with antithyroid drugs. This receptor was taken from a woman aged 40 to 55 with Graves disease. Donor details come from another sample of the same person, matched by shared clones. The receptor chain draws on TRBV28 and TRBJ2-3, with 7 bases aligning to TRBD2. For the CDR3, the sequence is CANGTSAKGTDTQYF. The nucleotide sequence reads TGTGCCAACGGAACTAGCGCAAAAGGCACAGATACGCAGTATTTT.